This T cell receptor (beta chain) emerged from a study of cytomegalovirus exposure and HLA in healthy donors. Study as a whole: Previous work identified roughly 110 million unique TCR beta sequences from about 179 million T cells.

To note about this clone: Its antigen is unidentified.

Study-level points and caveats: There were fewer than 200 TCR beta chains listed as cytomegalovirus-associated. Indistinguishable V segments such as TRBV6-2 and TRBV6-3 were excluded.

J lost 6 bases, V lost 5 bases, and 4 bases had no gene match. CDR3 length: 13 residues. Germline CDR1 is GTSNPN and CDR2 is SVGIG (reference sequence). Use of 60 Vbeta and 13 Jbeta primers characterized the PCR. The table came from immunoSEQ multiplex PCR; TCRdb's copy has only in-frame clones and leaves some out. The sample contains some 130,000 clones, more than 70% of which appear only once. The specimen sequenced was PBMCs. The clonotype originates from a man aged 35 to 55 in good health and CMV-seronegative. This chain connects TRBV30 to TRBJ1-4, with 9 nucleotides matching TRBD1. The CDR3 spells CAWGTGTDEKLFF. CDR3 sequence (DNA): TGTGCCTGGGGGACAGGGACGGATGAAAAACTGTTTTTT.